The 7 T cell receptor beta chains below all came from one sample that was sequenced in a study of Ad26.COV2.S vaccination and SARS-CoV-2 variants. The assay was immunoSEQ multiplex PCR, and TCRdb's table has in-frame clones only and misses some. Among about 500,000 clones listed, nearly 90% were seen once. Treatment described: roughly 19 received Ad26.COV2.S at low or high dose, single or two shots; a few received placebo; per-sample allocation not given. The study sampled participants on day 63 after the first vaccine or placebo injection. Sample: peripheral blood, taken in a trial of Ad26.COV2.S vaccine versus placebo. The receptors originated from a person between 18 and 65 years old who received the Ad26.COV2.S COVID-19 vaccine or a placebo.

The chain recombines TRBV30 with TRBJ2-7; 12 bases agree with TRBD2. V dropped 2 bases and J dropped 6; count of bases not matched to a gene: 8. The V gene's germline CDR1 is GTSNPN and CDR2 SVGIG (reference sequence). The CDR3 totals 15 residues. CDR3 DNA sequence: TGTGCCTGGAGTCGACGACTAGCGGGAGTGGGCGAGCAGTACTTC. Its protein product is CAWSRRLAGVGEQYF.

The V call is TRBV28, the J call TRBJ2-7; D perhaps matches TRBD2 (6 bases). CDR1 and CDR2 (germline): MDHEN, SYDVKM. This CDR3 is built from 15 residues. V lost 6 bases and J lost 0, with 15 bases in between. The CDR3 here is CASRRRLGSSYEQYF. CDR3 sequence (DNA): TGTGCCAGCAGGAGACGGCTCGGGAGCTCCTACGAGCAGTACTTC.

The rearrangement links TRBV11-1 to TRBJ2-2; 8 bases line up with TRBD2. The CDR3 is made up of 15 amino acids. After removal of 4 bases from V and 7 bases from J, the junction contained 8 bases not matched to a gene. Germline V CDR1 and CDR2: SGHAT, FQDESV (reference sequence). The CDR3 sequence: CASSSYYRGGGELFF. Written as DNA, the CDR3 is TGTGCCAGCAGCTCCTACTACCGGGGGGGCGGGGAGCTGTTTTTT. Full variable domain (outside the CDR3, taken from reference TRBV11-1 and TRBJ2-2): EAEVAQSPRYKITEKSQAVAFWCDPISGHATLYWYRQILGQGPELLVQFQDESVVDDSQLPKDRFSAERLKGVDSTLKIQPAELGDSAMYLCASSSYYRGGGELFFGEGSRLTVL.

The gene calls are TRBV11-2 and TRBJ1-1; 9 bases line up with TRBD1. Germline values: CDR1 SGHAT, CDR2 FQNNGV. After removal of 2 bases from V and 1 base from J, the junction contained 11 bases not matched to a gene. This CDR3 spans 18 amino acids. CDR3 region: CASSLSHPGQGSNTEAFF. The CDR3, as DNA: TGTGCCAGCAGCTTAAGCCATCCGGGACAGGGCTCGAACACTGAAGCTTTCTTT. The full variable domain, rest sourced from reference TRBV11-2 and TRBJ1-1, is EAGVAQSPRYKIIEKRQSVAFWCNPISGHATLYWYQQILGQGPKLLIQFQNNGVVDDSQLPKDRFSAERLKGVDSTLKIQPAKLEDSAVYLCASSLSHPGQGSNTEAFFGQGTRLTVV.

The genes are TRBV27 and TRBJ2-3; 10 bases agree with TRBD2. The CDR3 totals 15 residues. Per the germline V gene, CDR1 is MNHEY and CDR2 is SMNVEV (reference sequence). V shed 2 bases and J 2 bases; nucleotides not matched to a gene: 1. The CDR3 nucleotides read TGTGCCAGCAGTTTAGGGACTAGCGCCACAGATACGCAGTATTTT. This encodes CASSLGTSATDTQYF.

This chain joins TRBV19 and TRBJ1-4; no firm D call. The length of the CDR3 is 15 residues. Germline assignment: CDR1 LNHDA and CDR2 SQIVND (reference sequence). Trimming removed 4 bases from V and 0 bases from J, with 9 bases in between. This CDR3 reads CASSKDGATNEKLFF. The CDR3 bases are TGTGCCAGTAGTAAGGACGGTGCAACTAATGAAAAACTGTTTTTT.

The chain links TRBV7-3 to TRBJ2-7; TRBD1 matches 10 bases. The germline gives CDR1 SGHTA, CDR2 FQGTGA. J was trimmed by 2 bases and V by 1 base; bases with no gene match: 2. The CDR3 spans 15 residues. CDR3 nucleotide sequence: TGTGCCAGCAGCTTAATGGGGACAGGGGCCTACGAGCAGTACTTC. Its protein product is CASSLMGTGAYEQYF.